Listed here are 28 T cell receptor beta chains from one sample, sequenced in a study of cytomegalovirus exposure and HLA in healthy donors. Use of 60 Vbeta and 13 Jbeta primers characterized the PCR. Profiling relied on immunoSEQ multiplex PCR, and the TCRdb table lists in-frame clones only, not all of them. The table includes some 140,000 clones, roughly 80% detected once. The sample comprised PBMCs. These receptors all stem from a man aged 18 to 29 in good health and CMV-seronegative.

The chain combines TRBV29-1 with TRBJ2-1, with D tentatively TRBD1 (5 bases). Germline assignment: CDR1 SQVTM and CDR2 ANQGSEA. The CDR3 contains 14 residues. V was shortened by 1 base and J by 8 bases, with 15 bases between the two germline ends. CDR3 DNA sequence: TGCAGCGTTGAAGGCAGGGTGAGGAGTGATGAGCAGTTCTTC. Encoded protein: CSVEGRVRSDEQFF.

The V call is TRBV7-2, the J call TRBJ2-7; 7 bases are a match to TRBD1. Germline V CDR1 and CDR2: SGHTA, FQGNSA. The CDR3 consists of 15 residues. Trimming removed 5 bases from V and 5 bases from J; junction bases left unmatched: 12. CDR3 coding DNA: TGTGCCAGCAGCACTCCCCCGGAAGGGGGCCACGAGCAGTACTTC. Translated, it gives CASSTPPEGGHEQYF.

The CDR3 is CASSPLPRGGAYNEQFF. The CDR3 DNA reads as TGTGCCAGCAGCCCCCTGCCCCGCGGGGGCGCCTACAATGAGCAGTTCTTC. J is TRBJ2-1 and V is TRBV5-4; D possibly corresponds to TRBD2 (7 bases). V was pared by 4 bases and J by 2 bases, with 19 bases between. Looked up from germline, CDR1 is SGHNT and CDR2 is YYREEE (reference sequence). CDR3 length: 17 residues.

The V and J genes are TRBV5-4 and TRBJ1-2, with 8 bases lining up with TRBD1. The CDR3 extends over 13 amino acids. The V gene end was trimmed by 4 bases and the J gene end by 5 bases; junction bases not matched to a gene: 4. CDR1 and CDR2 (germline): SGHNT, YYREEE (reference sequence). This CDR3 is CASSRTGSYGYTF. The CDR3 nucleotides read TGTGCCAGCAGCCGGACAGGGAGTTATGGCTACACCTTC.

V usage is TRBV10-2 and J usage is TRBJ1-3; D is possibly TRBD1 (6 bases). The CDR3 has 13 residues. V gave up 4 bases and J gave up 3 bases, with 7 bases separating them. Germline values: CDR1 WSHSY, CDR2 SAAADI. The CDR3 protein is CASSGTVGNTIYF. The CDR3 region has the DNA TGCGCCAGCAGTGGGACAGTTGGAAACACCATATATTTT.

The rearrangement links TRBV4-2 to TRBJ1-2, with D uncertain. With 1 base removed from V and 12 bases from J, the gap between germline ends came to 21 bases. There are 15 residues in the CDR3. Looked up from germline, CDR1 is LGHNA and CDR2 is YNFKEQ. Written as DNA, the CDR3 is TGTGCCAGCAGCCAAGGCCAGGCTACACGGGATGTGAACACCTTC. Translation: CASSQGQATRDVNTF.

This clone was counted a single time. The CDR3 coding sequence is TGTGCCAGTAGCTCAGAAAATCAGCCCCAGCATTTT. As protein: CASSSENQPQHF. The genes are TRBV19 and TRBJ1-5, with D hard to call. CDR1 and CDR2 from the germline V gene are LNHDA and SQIVND (reference sequence). Trimming pared 6 bases from V and 4 bases from J, leaving 7 bases between. The CDR3 extends over 12 amino acids.

This clone occurred a few times. The rearrangement uses TRBV28 and TRBJ2-7; TRBD2 matches 9 bases. The CDR3 length is 16 residues. Looked up from germline, CDR1 is MDHEN and CDR2 is SYDVKM. V lost 5 bases and J lost 3; bases outside the gene matches: 11. The CDR3 bases are TGTGCCAGCAGTCTCACTAGGACTAGCGTGCGCTACGAGCAGTACTTC. Translated, it gives CASSLTRTSVRYEQYF.

This chain links TRBV15 with TRBJ1-2; no definite D call. Trimming left V 1 base short and J 3 bases short, with 9 bases between. The CDR3 sequence is 14 residues long. Germline loops: CDR1 LNHNV, CDR2 YYDKDF (reference sequence). CDR3 protein: CATSRGWGDYGYTF. Here the CDR3 DNA reads TGTGCCACCAGCAGAGGGTGGGGAGACTATGGCTACACCTTC. The full variable domain, its missing parts supplied by reference TRBV15 and TRBJ1-2, is DAMVIQNPRYQVTQFGKPVTLSCSQTLNHNVMYWYQQKSSQAPKLLFHYYDKDFNNEADTPDNFQSRRPNTSFCFLDIRSPGLGDTAMYLCATSRGWGDYGYTFGSGTRLTVV.

J is TRBJ2-2 and V is TRBV9, with D perhaps TRBD1 (5 bases). V lost 1 base and J lost 1, with 14 bases in between. Looked up from germline, CDR1 is SGDLS and CDR2 is YYNGEE. The CDR3 sequence is 17 residues long. This CDR3 is CASSVNVGQGNTGELFF. Here the CDR3 DNA reads TGTGCCAGCAGCGTAAACGTTGGGCAGGGGAACACCGGGGAGCTGTTTTTT.

This chain connects TRBV2 to TRBJ1-1; a possible D gene is TRBD1 (6 bases). Germline V gene lookup returns CDR1 SNHLY and CDR2 FYNNEI. The CDR3 extends over 20 amino acids. V shed 2 bases and J shed 0 bases, with 25 bases lying between them. The CDR3 DNA reads as TGTGCCAGCAGTGAAAATCGAGACAGGCAGGCCGCAAAAATGAACACTGAAGCTTTCTTT. Protein product: CASSENRDRQAAKMNTEAFF.

V usage is TRBV19 and J usage is TRBJ2-1; D is perhaps TRBD2 (5 bases). V shed 5 bases and J shed 4 bases, with 15 bases lying between them. Germline-derived CDR1 and CDR2 are LNHDA and SQIVND (reference sequence). This CDR3 is built from 15 residues. CDR3 sequence: CASSPTSNGYNEQFF. The CDR3 coding sequence is TGTGCCAGTAGTCCTACTAGTAACGGATACAATGAGCAGTTCTTC.

This rearrangement joins TRBV4-1 to TRBJ2-7, with D hard to call. V shed 4 bases and J shed 3 bases, with 13 bases lying between them. The CDR3 runs 14 residues. Germline V gives CDR1 MGHRA, CDR2 YSYEKL. The CDR3 here is CASSLRSANYEQYF. The CDR3 nucleotides read TGCGCCAGCAGCCTGAGATCTGCCAACTACGAGCAGTACTTC.

V is TRBV18 and J is TRBJ1-1; unclear D gene. The germline gives CDR1 KGHSH, CDR2 LQKENI. The CDR3 totals 16 residues. Trimming took off 3 bases at V and 6 bases at J, with 20 bases between the two ends. CDR3 sequence (DNA): TGTGCCAGCTCACCCGCTCTCGCCAGACAAGGCGCTGAAGCTTTCTTT. Translated, it gives CASSPALARQGAEAFF.

This clone was recorded only once. The V call is TRBV4-3, the J call TRBJ2-7, with D possibly matching TRBD2 (7 bases). There are 15 residues in the CDR3. Trimming left V 1 base short and J 4 bases short, with 14 bases between. Looked up from germline, CDR1 is LGHNA and CDR2 is YSLEER. The CDR3 nucleotides read TGCGCCAGCAGCCAAGCGGCAGGGGAGGGGTACGAGCAGTACTTC. It encodes CASSQAAGEGYEQYF.

V usage is TRBV7-2 and J usage is TRBJ1-2, with D unclear. CDR3 length: 12 residues. Trimming pared 1 base from V and 12 bases from J, leaving 12 bases between. Germline CDR1 reads SGHTA; CDR2 reads FQGNSA. The CDR3 region is CASSLEATVNTF. The CDR3, as DNA: TGTGCCAGCAGCTTAGAAGCCACCGTCAACACCTTC.

This clone came up a few times. The V gene is TRBV10-3, the J gene TRBJ1-1; tentative D call: TRBD1 (6 bases). CDR1 and CDR2 from the germline V gene are ENHRY and SYGVKD. This CDR3 is built from 13 residues. The ends were cut back, 6 bases at V and 2 bases at J, with 10 bases in the middle. DNA for the CDR3: TGTGCCATCAGCGAACAGGGTAACACTGAAGCTTTCTTT. This codes for CAISEQGNTEAFF.

The chain recombines TRBV27 with TRBJ1-6; no clear D. The CDR3 is 11 residues long. Trimming took off 4 bases at V and 7 bases at J, with 2 bases between the two ends. Germline values: CDR1 MNHEY, CDR2 SMNVEV (reference sequence). In nucleotides, the CDR3 is TGTGCCAGCAGTTCGAATTCACCCCTCCACTTT. This gives the protein CASSSNSPLHF.

This rearrangement joins TRBV9 to TRBJ1-4; 9 positions agree with TRBD1. J was trimmed by 7 bases and V by 5 bases; bases with no gene match: 9. CDR1 is SGDLS and CDR2 is YYNGEE in the germline V gene. This CDR3 region has 15 residues. The CDR3 here is CASRQGQGPGEKLFF. In DNA form, the CDR3 reads TGTGCCAGCAGGCAAGGACAGGGGCCTGGTGAAAAACTGTTTTTT.

The chain recombines TRBV10-3 with TRBJ2-7; the D gene is possibly TRBD2 (6 bases). V was shortened by 5 bases and J by 2 bases, with 7 bases between the two germline ends. The CDR3 extends over 12 amino acids. Germline CDR1 and CDR2: ENHRY and SYGVKD. CDR3 sequence (DNA): TGTGCCATCAGTCGGGAGACCTACGAGCAGTACTTC. Amino acids: CAISRETYEQYF.

V gene TRBV7-9 combines with J gene TRBJ2-1; D possibly corresponds to TRBD1 (6 bases). The germline gives CDR1 SEHNR, CDR2 FQNEAQ (reference sequence). The ends were cut back, 0 bases at V and 7 bases at J, with 13 bases in the middle. CDR3 size: 15 residues. CDR3 amino acids: CASSLAGARGNEQFF. CDR3 sequence (DNA): TGTGCCAGCAGCTTAGCGGGGGCCCGGGGAAATGAGCAGTTCTTC.

The chain combines TRBV7-2 with TRBJ1-5; 8 bases are shared with TRBD1. Germline V gene lookup returns CDR1 SGHTA and CDR2 FQGNSA. This CDR3 region has 17 residues. Unmatched junction bases numbered 12, after V lost 3 bases and J lost 5 bases. The CDR3 protein is CASSLTKTGGEYQPQHF. The CDR3 DNA reads as TGTGCCAGCAGCTTGACAAAAACAGGGGGTGAATATCAGCCCCAGCATTTT.

This clone was observed a handful of times. The V and J genes are TRBV7-2 and TRBJ2-7; maybe TRBD1 (7 bases). From germline, CDR1 is SGHTA and CDR2 FQGNSA. This CDR3 is 12 amino acids long. Trimming removed 5 bases from V and 10 bases from J, with 15 bases in between. The CDR3 DNA reads TGTGCCAGCAGCAAACAGGGGAGGAATCAGTACTTC. Its protein is CASSKQGRNQYF. The full variable domain, with the rest looked up from reference TRBV7-2 and TRBJ2-7, is GAGVSQSPSNKVTEKGKDVELRCDPISGHTALYWYRQSLGQGLEFLIYFQGNSAPDKSGLPSDRFSAERTGGSVSTLTIQRTQQEDSAVYLCASSKQGRNQYFGPGTRLTVT.

The sample holds one count of this clone. V usage is TRBV30 and J usage is TRBJ2-1, with D maybe TRBD2 (6 bases). CDR3 size: 15 residues. The V end was cut by 3 bases, the J end by 4 bases, with 16 bases between. Germline CDR1 is GTSNPN and CDR2 is SVGIG (reference sequence). CDR3 in amino acids: CAWRGAGFRYNEQFF. The CDR3 coding sequence is TGTGCCTGGAGAGGTGCGGGGTTTAGATACAATGAGCAGTTCTTC. The full variable domain, with the rest looked up from reference TRBV30 and TRBJ2-1, is SQTIHQWPATLVQPVGSPLSLECTVEGTSNPNLYWYRQAAGRGLQLLFYSVGIGQISSEVPQNLSASRPQDRQFILSSKKLLLSDSGFYLCAWRGAGFRYNEQFFGPGTRLTVL.

The CDR3 region has the DNA TGCAGCGTCCTATTACAGGTGAACACTGAAGCTTTCTTT. Its protein product is CSVLLQVNTEAFF. The chain is built from TRBV29-1 and TRBJ1-1; D possibly corresponds to TRBD1 (5 bases). Germline V gene lookup returns CDR1 SQVTM and CDR2 ANQGSEA. CDR3 length equals 13 residues. V lost 6 bases, J lost 0 bases, and 11 bases lay in between.

This clone was counted once. The chain carries TRBV19 and TRBJ1-1; weak D call: TRBD1 (6 bases). The V gene's germline CDR1 is LNHDA and CDR2 SQIVND (reference sequence). V lost 7 bases, J lost 5 bases, and 14 bases lay in between. The CDR3 loop spans 13 amino acids. CDR3 bases: TGTGCCAGTACCTCACAGGGACGGACTGAAGCTTTCTTT. Its protein product is CASTSQGRTEAFF.

This chain joins TRBV9 and TRBJ2-3; TRBD1 aligns across 9 bases. This CDR3 has 14 amino acids. Germline values: CDR1 SGDLS, CDR2 YYNGEE. The V segment lost 4 bases and the J segment 6 bases; nucleotides outside the gene matches: 6. CDR3 nucleotides: TGTGCCAGCAGCCAGACAGGGGGGGGCGATACGCAGTATTTT. It is translated as CASSQTGGGDTQYF.

This clone appeared a few times. J is TRBJ1-4 and V is TRBV7-6; D may be TRBD1 (5 bases). In germline, CDR1 is SGHVS, CDR2 FNYEAQ. CDR3 length: 16 residues. The V end lost 6 bases, the J end lost 3 bases, and 17 bases lay between the germline ends. In DNA form, the CDR3 reads TGTGCCAGCAGTCCAAGAGGTGACAGCTCTAATGAAAAACTGTTTTTT. Amino acid sequence: CASSPRGDSSNEKLFF.